This note documents a single T cell receptor beta chain sequence. Only a few counts were recorded for this clonotype. Its antigen remains unidentified. One base away there is no much larger clone; base qualities are not given. These data are taken from a study of breast tumors, draining lymph nodes, adjacent tissues (dated by TCRdb to the mid-2010s). For context, the study as a whole: The study compared TCR beta repertoires across tumor, adjacent nontumor tissue and axillary lymph nodes from breast cancer patients. In human breast cancer, the study set out to assess how tumor, surrounding tissue and draining lymph node repertoires relate to one another and whether T cells might be exchanged between them.

Lymph node samples came from the axillary draining lymph nodes of breast cancer patients. The germline V gene (reference sequence) yields MNHEY for CDR1 and SMNVEV for CDR2. The V end gives up 8 bases and the J end 2 bases, leaving 9 bases in the junction not matched to a gene. From the cysteine through the phenylalanine, the CDR3 covers 15 amino acids. The only DNA kept is the CDR3, 45 bases in frame from the first base. Overall study results and their limits: Tumor T-cell repertoires showed less diversity than lymph node repertoires and more diversity than nontumor tissue repertoires, and tumor T-cell repertoires showed preferential V and J gene usage. The conclusion that tumor T cells originate in lymph nodes was framed as consistent with a hypothesis rather than directly demonstrated. Tumor and nontumor tissue repertoires were found to be significantly more similar in luminal-like than in basal-like breast cancer. The data were judged consistent with most tumor T cells deriving from the lymph node and then expanding within tumor tissue.

Sequencing was carried out with an Illumina HiSeq 2000. Multiplex PCR amplification was used to build the TCR beta chain libraries. The amplified TCR beta chain products were analyzed by high-throughput sequencing. TCRdb redid the processing of the public reads, applying fastp at Q25 and MiXCR, and retained in-frame beta chains. Each record represents a unique CDR3 protein, reported with the most common genes and DNA among its rows. The sample records about 270,000 distinct CDR3 sequences, roughly 31% of which are singletons. The top ten hold more than 0.95% of the sample. The TCR originated in a female donor with breast cancer. Some clones in this sample may be carry-over from other donors' samples. The rearrangement joined TRBV27 to TRBJ2-7, with 10 central nucleotides matching TRBD2. Sequencing was carried out using axillary lymph node tissue. The sequence in DNA is TGTGCCAGCCGGAAATTAGCGGGAGGACCCTACGAGCAGTACTTC. It is translated as CASRKLAGGPYEQYF.